This T cell receptor (beta chain) emerged from a study of shared clonotypes between healthy human individuals. For the study at large: CD4 naive and memory got three plates each, CD8 naive two, CD8 memory one. Study-level findings and limits: The study's rarefaction showed incomplete sorted-subset sequencing despite large depth. As a rule, naive subsets had a larger estimated richness than memory subsets.

The authors divided CD4+ cells into CD45RA+ naive and CD45RA-negative memory subsets. Looked up from germline, CDR1 is SQVTM and CDR2 is ANQGSEA. The CDR3 spans 11 residues. V was clipped by 7 bases and J by 5 bases, with 11 bases between them. As concerns this clone: Its antigen remains unidentified.

Method: immunoSEQ multiplex PCR; TCRdb's copy keeps in-frame clones and lacks some. The repertoire includes approximately 1,000,000 clones, about 80% of them detected once, and roughly 0.9% sits in the top ten. The receptor was derived from a man younger than 35 in good health. Some clones in this sample may be carry-over from other donors' samples. Sequenced input: memory CD4+ T cells from PBMCs. Indicated subset: CD45RA-negative fraction. The J gene is TRBJ2-5, the V gene TRBV29-1; the D is unclear. The CDR3 DNA reads TGCAGCGCCCGGACGCAGGAGACCCAGTACTTC. The encoded protein is CSARTQETQYF.